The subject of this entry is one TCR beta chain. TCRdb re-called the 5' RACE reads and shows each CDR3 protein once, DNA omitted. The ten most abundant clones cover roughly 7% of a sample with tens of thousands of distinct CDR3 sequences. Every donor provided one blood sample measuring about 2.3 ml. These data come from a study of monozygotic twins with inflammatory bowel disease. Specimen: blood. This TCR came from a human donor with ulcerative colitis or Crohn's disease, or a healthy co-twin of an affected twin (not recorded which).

CDR3 amino acids: CASSQFTSGASDEQFF. The chain recombines TRBV4-1 with TRBJ2-1; TCRdb gives TRBD2 as the D gene, but with no DNA this cannot be confirmed. The CDR3 length is 16 residues. The germline CDR1 and CDR2 sequences are MGHRA and YSYEKL.